The 27 T cell receptor beta chains below all came from one sample that was sequenced in a study of OX40 agonist ivuxolimab in advanced cancers. Produced via immunoSEQ multiplex PCR; TCRdb's table is partial and in-frame only. Of roughly 58,000 clones listed, roughly nine tenths are singletons. The material was CD4+ or CD8+ T cells sorted from blood, obtained in a trial of the OX40 agonist ivuxolimab. These receptors came from an adult with an advanced solid tumor such as melanoma, head and neck, liver or kidney cancer.

The CDR3 region is CASSQEATDTQYF. The CDR3 DNA reads as TGCGCCAGCAGTCAGGAAGCGACAGATACGCAGTATTTT. The V and J genes are TRBV5-1 and TRBJ2-3; D gene ambiguous. V gave up 5 bases and J gave up 3 bases, with 10 bases separating them. CDR1 is SGHRS and CDR2 is YFSETQ in the germline V gene. The CDR3 loop spans 13 amino acids.

This chain connects TRBV28 to TRBJ2-5, with no clear D. The J call is doubtful: the DNA matches TRBJ2-7 better. Germline CDR1 MDHEN, CDR2 SYDVKM. The CDR3 totals 15 residues. The CDR3 nucleotides are TGTGCCAGCAGTTCCCCGTGGACCACGAACTACGAGCAGTACTTC. Its protein product is CASSSPWTTNYEQYF.

The V and J genes are TRBV5-5 and TRBJ1-2; D is unresolved. Trimming removed 5 bases at V and 4 bases at J, with 18 bases between. Germline V gene sequence: CDR1 SGHKS, CDR2 YYEKEE (reference sequence). The CDR3 totals 15 residues. The CDR3 protein is CASRSDPRAGYGYTF. DNA of the CDR3: TGTGCCAGCAGATCGGACCCCCGAGCTGGCTATGGCTACACCTTC.

V gene TRBV7-5 combines with J gene TRBJ2-7. TRBV7-5 counts as a pseudogene. CDR3 length: 11 amino acids. In DNA, the CDR3 is TGTGCCAGAAGCCCCCTGCCCGAGCAGTACTTC. Encoded protein: CARSPLPEQYF.

The chain is built from TRBV9 and TRBJ1-2; D might be TRBD1 (6 bases). Germline values: CDR1 SGDLS, CDR2 YYNGEE. V shed 3 bases and J shed 2 bases, with 14 bases lying between them. The CDR3 is 15 amino acids. Here the CDR3 DNA reads TGTGCCAGCAGCGCACGGGACACTATAAACTATGGCTACACCTTC. This gives the protein CASSARDTINYGYTF.

This chain uses TRBV7-9 with TRBJ1-3; a weak D match, TRBD1 (5 bases). Trimming took off 2 bases at V and 4 bases at J, with 18 bases between the two ends. The CDR3 has 17 residues. CDR1 and CDR2 from the germline V gene are SEHNR and FQNEAQ (reference sequence). The CDR3 is CASSLPTQYSGGNTIYF. The CDR3 DNA reads as TGTGCCAGCAGCTTACCTACCCAATATTCAGGGGGAAACACCATATATTTT.

The rearrangement joins TRBV12-5 to TRBJ2-3, with 12 bases fitting TRBD2. Germline V lookup: CDR1 LGHNT, CDR2 FRNRAP. Germline trimming cut 4 bases from V and 2 bases from J; bases unmatched to any gene: 4. This CDR3 region has 16 residues. The CDR3: CASGSGLAGPTDTQYF. CDR3 DNA sequence: TGTGCTAGTGGTTCCGGACTAGCGGGACCCACAGATACGCAGTATTTT.

The V gene is TRBV29-1, the J gene TRBJ2-3, with D possibly being TRBD2 (5 bases). CDR1 SQVTM and CDR2 ANQGSEA come from the germline V gene. The ends were cut back, 5 bases at V and 9 bases at J, with 18 bases in the middle. CDR3 length equals 13 residues. For the CDR3, the DNA is TGCAGCGTTACCCGGAGTCGGGAAGGGACGCAGTATTTT. It yields the protein CSVTRSREGTQYF.

This rearrangement joins TRBV9 to TRBJ1-2, with 9 positions matching TRBD1. Germline CDR1 is SGDLS and CDR2 is YYNGEE. V dropped 4 bases and J dropped 2; count of bases not matched to a gene: 3. The CDR3 loop spans 14 amino acids. In DNA, the CDR3 is TGTGCCAGCAGCCCAGGGACAGGGAACTATGGCTACACCTTC. Its protein product is CASSPGTGNYGYTF.

This chain connects TRBV9 to TRBJ1-1; a possible D gene is TRBD1 (6 bases). The V gene's germline CDR1 is SGDLS and CDR2 YYNGEE. V lost 5 bases and J 4 bases, leaving 15 bases between the germline ends. This CDR3 contains 14 residues. The CDR3 spells CASRPGGAGTEAFF. CDR3 DNA sequence: TGTGCCAGCAGGCCGGGGGGGGCAGGCACTGAAGCTTTCTTT.

The rearrangement joins TRBV19 to TRBJ1-1; D gene unclear. With 5 bases removed from V and 0 bases from J, the gap between germline ends came to 10 bases. The CDR3 is made up of 14 amino acids. Germline values: CDR1 LNHDA, CDR2 SQIVND (reference sequence). Here the CDR3 DNA reads TGTGCCAGTAGTTTTCATCAGGTGAACACTGAAGCTTTCTTT. Its translation is CASSFHQVNTEAFF. Full variable domain (outside the CDR3, taken from reference TRBV19 and TRBJ1-1): DGGITQSPKYLFRKEGQNVTLSCEQNLNHDAMYWYRQDPGQGLRLIYYSQIVNDFQKGDIAEGYSVSREKKESFPLTVTSAQKNPTAFYLCASSFHQVNTEAFFGQGTRLTVV.

The V and J genes are TRBV5-1 and TRBJ2-4, with D possibly being TRBD2 (6 bases). V lost 0 bases and J 6 bases, leaving 10 bases between the germline ends. There are 14 residues in the CDR3. Germline CDR1 is SGHRS and CDR2 is YFSETQ. CDR3 DNA sequence: TGCGCCAGCAGCTTGGGTAGCGGATCAAACATTCAGTACTTC. It codes for CASSLGSGSNIQYF.

The CDR3 here is CASSQSRQGHQNIQYF. CDR3 sequence (DNA): TGCGCCAGCAGTCAATCCCGACAGGGGCACCAAAACATTCAGTACTTC. The chain couples TRBV23-1 to TRBJ2-4; 8 nucleotides align to TRBD1. TRBV23-1 is an ORF, with its function uncertain. V was pared by 0 bases and J by 5 bases, with 6 bases of the junction left unmatched. CDR3 size: 16 residues.

The V call is TRBV9, the J call TRBJ2-1; 7 bases agree with TRBD2. The length of the CDR3 is 15 residues. CDR1 and CDR2 from the germline V gene are SGDLS and YYNGEE. Losses at the gene ends were 1 base for V and 6 bases for J; bases not matched to a gene: 7. CDR3 residues: CASSVHAGAINEQFF. CDR3 in DNA: TGTGCCAGCAGCGTACACGCGGGAGCCATCAATGAGCAGTTCTTC.

The chain has TRBV19 and TRBJ2-7, with 9 positions matching TRBD1. The junction had 1 base not matched to a gene; V was cut back by 4 bases and J by 3 bases. The CDR3 contains 13 residues. Germline V gives CDR1 LNHDA, CDR2 SQIVND (reference sequence). The CDR3 loop is CASSRDRDYEQYF. The CDR3 DNA sequence: TGTGCCAGTAGTAGGGACAGGGACTACGAGCAGTACTTC.

This chain connects TRBV19 to TRBJ2-7, with a possible D match to TRBD2 (6 bases). Between the trimmed V and J ends, which lost 10 bases and 6 bases, there was a span of 13 bases. From germline, CDR1 is LNHDA and CDR2 SQIVND (reference sequence). The CDR3 length is 11 residues. As DNA, the CDR3 is TGTGCCACGCCGGAGGGCTGCGAGCAGTACTTC. The encoded protein is CATPEGCEQYF.

The J gene is TRBJ1-2, the V gene TRBV14; D is unclear. Trimming pared 1 base from V and 5 bases from J, leaving 8 bases between. The CDR3 has 13 amino acids. CDR1 SGHDN and CDR2 FVKESK come from the germline V gene. The CDR3 DNA follows: TGTGCCAGCAGCCAAGCTGTCGGGTATGGCTACACCTTC. This codes for CASSQAVGYGYTF.

This chain uses TRBV21-1 with TRBJ2-7; no check of the table's D call, TRBD1, against the DNA was made. TRBV21-1 is shown as a pseudogene. CDR3 length: 14 residues. This CDR3 reads CASTSGTESYEQYF. The CDR3 DNA sequence: TGTGCCAGCACCTCCGGGACAGAGTCCTACGAGCAGTACTTC.

The chain uses TRBV5-1 and TRBJ2-4, with no clear D. CDR3 size: 14 residues. The germline V gene has CDR1 SGHRS and CDR2 YFSETQ. V lost 3 bases to trimming and J lost 6 bases, with 13 bases between them. The CDR3 sequence: CASSSVTSRNIQYF. CDR3 coding DNA: TGCGCCAGCAGCTCAGTTACCTCTAGAAACATTCAGTACTTC.

The chain couples TRBV7-9 to TRBJ2-7, with 10 bases fitting TRBD1. Looked up from germline, CDR1 is SEHNR and CDR2 is FQNEAQ (reference sequence). This CDR3 is 15 amino acids long. V dropped 6 bases and J dropped 4; count of bases not matched to a gene: 9. In DNA form, the CDR3 reads TGTGCCAGCAGTTCCTCCGGGACAGGGGTTTACGAGCAGTACTTC. As protein: CASSSSGTGVYEQYF.

The V call is TRBV6-1, the J call TRBJ2-3, with 7 bases that match TRBD1. Germline V gene data show CDR1 as MNHNS and CDR2 as SASEGT. The CDR3 spans 14 residues. J lost 5 bases, V lost 4 bases, and 6 bases had no gene match. The CDR3 region has the DNA TGTGCCAGCAGTGCTAGACAGGGCCTAGATACGCAGTATTTT. This encodes CASSARQGLDTQYF.

The V and J genes are TRBV6-1 and TRBJ2-5; D is uncertain. CDR3 length: 14 residues. CDR1 is MNHNS, CDR2 SASEGT, per germline. V lost 6 bases to trimming and J lost 2 bases, with 13 bases between them. The CDR3 nucleotides are TGTGCCAGCAGCTACCAAGTGGGGCAAGAGACCCAGTACTTC. Protein: CASSYQVGQETQYF.

For this clone: At one of its ends the junction is not consistent with the germline gene, which may arise from a read error. The rearrangement links TRBV6-1 to TRBJ1-1; 7 bases map to TRBD1. In germline, CDR1 is MNHNS, CDR2 SASEGT. The CDR3 contains 14 residues. CDR3 residues: CASIELGRGTEAFF. The CDR3 nucleotides read TGTGCCAGCATTGAACTTGGCAGGGGGACTGAAGCTTTCTTT.

In its sample, this clone was seen once. The chain employs TRBV19 and TRBJ2-3; D not certain. V was pared by 6 bases and J by 6 bases, with 19 bases between. The CDR3 spans 15 residues. Germline V CDR1 and CDR2: LNHDA, SQIVND (reference sequence). The CDR3 DNA reads TGTGCCAGTAGGGTCACGTTCTCCTCCGCGGATACGCAGTATTTT. Protein: CASRVTFSSADTQYF.

Written as DNA, the CDR3 is TGCGCCAGCAGCCCAGATGGGGGGTTAAAACTGTTTTTT. It specifies CASSPDGGLKLFF. The V call is TRBV4-1, the J call TRBJ1-4; D might be TRBD1 (5 bases). Germline loops: CDR1 MGHRA, CDR2 YSYEKL. V shed 4 bases and J shed 10 bases, with 13 bases lying between them. The CDR3 consists of 13 residues.

The rearrangement joins TRBV5-4 to TRBJ1-6, with D unresolved. This CDR3 has 14 residues. Trimming took 0 bases from V and 9 from J, leaving 10 bases between them. Germline V lookup: CDR1 SGHNT, CDR2 YYREEE (reference sequence). DNA of the CDR3: TGTGCCAGCAGCTTGGGAGAACGAGGTTCACCCCTCCACTTT. This translates into CASSLGERGSPLHF.

This clone is a singleton in its sample. The V gene is TRBV9, the J gene TRBJ2-7; 11 bases map to TRBD2. The junction had 14 bases not matched to a gene; V was cut back by 0 bases and J by 3 bases. The CDR3 is 19 amino acids. Germline V gene data show CDR1 as SGDLS and CDR2 as YYNGEE. In DNA, the CDR3 is TGTGCCAGCAGCGTAGACATGGGAGGTGCTAGCGGGAGGAACTACGAGCAGTACTTC. Translated: CASSVDMGGASGRNYEQYF.